This entry describes one T cell receptor (beta chain). This clonotype appeared once. Its antigen target is currently unknown. Base qualities were left out, and no much larger clone turns up one base away. One read gives only weak evidence. Compared with germline, V lacks 9 bases and J lacks 4 bases; bases without a gene match: 12. The cysteine opens and the phenylalanine closes a CDR3 of 16 amino acids. Only CDR3 DNA is held: 48 bases, read in frame from base 1. CDR1 and CDR2, per the germline V gene, are SNHLY and FYNNEI. Receptor libraries were prepared by RT-PCR. Sequencer: Illumina HiSeq 2500. TCRdb reprocessing: public reads trimmed at Q25 with fastp, clones called with MiXCR, in-frame beta chains kept. Entries that share a CDR3 protein sequence are merged under the most common genes and DNA. This sample holds about 540,000 distinct CDR3 sequences; 20% to 25% were observed only once. 2.5% to 3% of the sample goes to the ten largest clones.

The data were taken from a study of response to subunit inactivated influenza vaccine (dated by TCRdb to about 2018). With respect to the entire study: Deep quantitative T cell receptor repertoire profiling was used in the study to track responses to a trivalent subunit inactivated influenza vaccine. Overall results and qualifications from the work: It was suggested by the authors that each seasonal influenza vaccination may recruit only a limited number of new T cells.

The sample also formed part of further work on T cells expressing NK-cell markers. The second investigation adds: TCR beta cDNA libraries were made by 5'RACE template switching that added a universal primer site and unique molecular identifiers. In sorted CD3+CD56+NKG2C+, CD3+CD56+NKG2C- and CD3+CD56-NKG2C+ T-cell subsets from several donors, TCR beta-chain repertoires were profiled. Among the eight sequenced donors, only one was HCMV-seronegative, while the other seven were HCMV-seropositive. In several experiments an anti-gammadeltaTCR antibody was added to restrict sorting to alphabetaTCR-expressing T cells. In several donors, the dominant CD3+CD56+NKG2C+ clonotypes were found to rank among the top 10 CD8+ clonotypes and to make up roughly 1.0-7.5% of CD8+ T cells. Those dominant clonotypes were again the most abundant among CD3+CD56-NKG2C+ cells in four donors, at about 25-65%. Whether the expanded NKG2C-expressing T cell clones were specific for HCMV antigens was left unclear. The eight sequenced donors were randomly selected healthy volunteers, three men and five women. To determine HCMV serostatus, a commercial ELISA kit was used to detect HCMV-specific IgG in serum. Peripheral blood mononuclear cells were isolated from blood by Ficoll density gradient centrifugation. Using Miltenyi isolation kits, CD4+ and CD8+ T cells were isolated from PBMC through magnetic immunoseparation. cDNA synthesis was primed from the TCR beta constant segment and was followed by two successive PCR amplification steps. Illumina HiSeq 2000/2500, MiSeq or NextSeq was used to sequence libraries as 2 x 150 bp reads. MIGEC handled demultiplexing of the reads and grouping by UMI, while MiTCR was used to assemble and quantify clonotypes. To exclude erroneous sequences, only TCR cDNA sequences supported by at least two reads were retained. Downstream repertoire analysis used the tcR package, and clonotypes were matched across fractions by CDR3 nucleotide sequence plus V segment. VDJmatch was used to annotate antigen specificity against VDJdb, with one amino acid substitution in CDR3 allowed.

This material consisted of CD4+ T cells sorted from PBMCs, taken 11 to 12 days after vaccination. The rearrangement combines TRBV2 with TRBJ1-1; 12 central bases correspond to TRBD1. The receptor comes from a man aged 50 or older who received an inactivated influenza vaccine. Donor details come from another sample of the same person, matched by shared clones. The nucleotides read TGTGCCAGTCGGAGGGAGGGACAGGGGGCTAGCACTGAAGCTTTCTTT. It is translated as CASRREGQGASTEAFF.